The rows below give T cell receptor beta chains drawn from one sample of a study of neurological immune-mediated disorders. Each CDR3 protein gets one entry after TCRdb re-called the 5' RACE reads with MiXCR. The sample lists approximately 68,000 distinct CDR3 sequences, roughly 4.4% occurring once. The sequenced material came from PBMCs. The receptors here all came from a woman in her sixties or seventies with multiple sclerosis. CDR3s include the opening cysteine and the closing phenylalanine or tryptophan. The D gene is left open where the match is weak. The size of a clone is reported for some rows only, either as once, few or many, or as a class for expanded clones.

J: TRBJ2-6
D: TRBD2
V: TRBV5-1
size: many
DNA: TGCGCCAGCAGCTTGACGGGGGGCTCTGGGGCCAACGTCCTGACTTTC
CDR3: CASSLTGGSGANVLTF

J: TRBJ2-7
D: NA
V: TRBV7-2
size: many
DNA: TGTGCCAGCAGCTTAGTCGGGGCGCTACACGAGCAGTACTTC
CDR3: CASSLVGALHEQYF

J: TRBJ2-7
D: NA
V: TRBV5-1
size: many
DNA: TGCGCCAGCAGCTTGGAAGGCAGATACGAGCAGTACTTC
CDR3: CASSLEGRYEQYF

J: TRBJ1-6
D: NA
V: TRBV20-1
size: many
DNA: TGCAGTGCTAGACGGCCAAATTCACCCCTCCACTTT
CDR3: CSARRPNSPLHF

J: TRBJ2-1
D: TRBD2
V: TRBV20-1
size: NA
DNA: TGCAGTGCTAGCCCCTCTAGCGGGAGGGATGAGCAGTTCTTC
CDR3: CSASPSSGRDEQFF

J: TRBJ2-5
D: TRBD2
V: TRBV9
size: NA
DNA: TGTGCCAGCAGCGGCGGGGGGGCCCAAGAGACCCAGTACTTC
CDR3: CASSGGGAQETQYF

J: TRBJ2-7
D: NA
V: TRBV5-1
size: many
DNA: TGCGCCAGCAGCTTTTCCGAGCCCTACGAGCAGTACTTC
CDR3: CASSFSEPYEQYF

J: TRBJ2-7
D: NA
V: TRBV21-1
size: many
DNA: TGTGCCAGCAGCAAAGAAGAACTAGCGGGAGGGTTTTTATACGAGCAGTACTTC
CDR3: CASSKEELAGGFLYEQYF

J: TRBJ1-3
D: NA
V: TRBV29-1
size: few
DNA: TGCAGCGTTGAAGAGGGGATAGCTGGAAACACCATATATTTT
CDR3: CSVEEGIAGNTIYF

J: TRBJ1-1
D: NA
V: TRBV6-2/TRBV6-3
size: many
DNA: TGTGCCAGCAGTTCCCAGGGGTACACTGAAGCTTTCTTT
CDR3: CASSSQGYTEAFF

J: TRBJ2-2
D: NA
V: TRBV5-1
size: many
DNA: TGCGCCAGCAGCTTGTCCCCGAACACCGGGGAGCTGTTTTTT
CDR3: CASSLSPNTGELFF

J: TRBJ2-3
D: NA
V: TRBV11-2
size: many
DNA: TGTGCCAGCAGCTTAGATCAGGTTGGCACCAAACGCTTGGGGGATACGCAGTATTTT
CDR3: CASSLDQVGTKRLGDTQYF

J: TRBJ2-3
D: NA
V: TRBV29-1
size: many
DNA: TGCAGCGTTGTCCTCTCCACCTATACGCAGTATTTT
CDR3: CSVVLSTYTQYF

J: TRBJ2-1
D: NA
V: TRBV5-1
size: many
DNA: TGCGCCAGCAGCTCAGGCACCTACAATGAGCAGTTCTTC
CDR3: CASSSGTYNEQFF

J: TRBJ2-3
D: TRBD2
V: TRBV3-1
size: many
DNA: TGTGCCAGCAGCCAGGACGGGGGGGCTACGCAGTATTTT
CDR3: CASSQDGGATQYF

J: TRBJ2-5
D: NA
V: TRBV20-1
size: many
DNA: TGCAGTGCTAGAGGCCTAGTGGAGACCCAGTACTTC
CDR3: CSARGLVETQYF

J: TRBJ2-7
D: TRBD2
V: TRBV20-1
size: many
DNA: TGCAGTGCTAGAGATCCGAGCGGGAGGACCTACGAGCAGTACTTC
CDR3: CSARDPSGRTYEQYF